One and the same sample provided the 11 T cell receptor beta chains below, sequenced in a study of CD8+ T cells in alopecia areata. Sequencing templates came from extracted RNA that was reverse transcribed into cDNA. Profiled with immunoSEQ multiplex PCR; TCRdb holds only in-frame clones, not every one. In the table there are some 130,000 clones, around 58% of which are singletons. The sample was CD4+ T cells sorted from blood, taken at week 0. Every receptor here comes from a human donor with alopecia areata.

This clone appeared a few times. The gene calls are TRBV5-1 and TRBJ2-7, with D perhaps TRBD1 (6 bases). CDR3 length: 14 amino acids. Per germline, CDR1 SGHRS and CDR2 YFSETQ. Deletions cut 4 bases from V and 3 bases from J, with 14 bases between. The chain's CDR3 is CASSEQGSHYEQYF. CDR3 nucleotides: TGCGCCAGCAGCGAACAGGGATCCCACTACGAGCAGTACTTC.

This clone was found a few times. This rearrangement joins TRBV14 to TRBJ2-7; TRBD2 agrees at 9 bases. The CDR3 runs 13 residues. The germline V gene has CDR1 SGHDN and CDR2 FVKESK. Trimming removed 1 base from V and 9 bases from J; junction bases left unmatched: 4. CDR3: CASSQVSSGAQYF. The CDR3 DNA is TGTGCCAGCAGCCAAGTATCTAGCGGGGCGCAGTACTTC.

This clone was recorded at least ten times. J is TRBJ1-6 and V is TRBV7-2; D is possibly TRBD1 (5 bases). Germline CDR1 SGHTA, CDR2 FQGNSA. V shed 1 base and J shed 1 base, with 8 bases lying between them. This CDR3 has 16 residues. CDR3 coding DNA: TGTGCCAGCAGCTTAGAATGGGGGTCCTATAATTCACCCCTCCACTTT. Translation gives CASSLEWGSYNSPLHF. Full variable domain (outside the CDR3, taken from reference TRBV7-2 and TRBJ1-6): GAGVSQSPSNKVTEKGKDVELRCDPISGHTALYWYRQSLGQGLEFLIYFQGNSAPDKSGLPSDRFSAERTGGSVSTLTIQRTQQEDSAVYLCASSLEWGSYNSPLHFGNGTRLTVT.

This clone was seen more than once but under ten times. The rearrangement joins TRBV5-4 to TRBJ1-2; D is uncertain. This CDR3 has 13 residues. Germline CDR1 and CDR2: SGHNT and YYREEE (reference sequence). V dropped 0 bases and J dropped 0 bases, with 3 bases sitting between them. The CDR3 protein is CASSLAANYGYTF. The CDR3 nucleotides read TGTGCCAGCAGCTTGGCAGCTAACTATGGCTACACCTTC.

The table lists this clone with a few counts. The chain has TRBV30 and TRBJ2-1; TRBD1 is a possible D gene (6 bases). Trimming removed 8 bases at V and 4 bases at J, with 12 bases between. CDR1 is GTSNPN and CDR2 is SVGIG in the germline V gene (reference sequence). The length of the CDR3 is 12 residues. Here the CDR3 reads CAATGAYNEQFF. Here the CDR3 DNA reads TGTGCCGCGACAGGAGCATACAATGAGCAGTTCTTC. Full variable domain (rest looked up from reference TRBV30 and TRBJ2-1): SQTIHQWPATLVQPVGSPLSLECTVEGTSNPNLYWYRQAAGRGLQLLFYSVGIGQISSEVPQNLSASRPQDRQFILSSKKLLLSDSGFYLCAATGAYNEQFFGPGTRLTVL.

This clone has more than one count but fewer than ten. The V call is TRBV10-1, the J call TRBJ2-7; no firm D call. This CDR3 spans 14 amino acids. The V end lost 0 bases, the J end lost 2 bases, and 8 bases lay between the germline ends. Germline V gene sequence: CDR1 WNHNN, CDR2 SYGVQD (reference sequence). CDR3 loop: CASSESFGPYEQYF. The CDR3 DNA sequence: TGCGCCAGCAGTGAGTCGTTCGGCCCCTACGAGCAGTACTTC.

The chain couples TRBV27 to TRBJ2-3; maybe TRBD1 (8 bases). The CDR3 covers 17 residues. V lost 4 bases and J 3 bases, leaving 20 bases between the germline ends. The V gene's germline CDR1 is MNHEY and CDR2 SMNVEV (reference sequence). The CDR3 nucleotides are TGTGCCAGCAGTTCCCGGACAGGGAGGGTAGAGACAGATACGCAGTATTTT. Its translation is CASSSRTGRVETDTQYF.

V is TRBV7-9 and J is TRBJ1-2; unclear D gene. Germline values: CDR1 SEHNR, CDR2 FQNEAQ (reference sequence). Trimming removed 3 bases at V and 8 bases at J, with 16 bases between. There are 14 residues in the CDR3. DNA for the CDR3: TGTGCCAGCAGCTTCGCGGGCTCCCCATCGGGCTACACCTTC. Amino acid sequence: CASSFAGSPSGYTF.

The chain combines TRBV30 with TRBJ1-5; no reliable D call. This CDR3 region has 13 residues. Germline V gene sequence: CDR1 GTSNPN, CDR2 SVGIG (reference sequence). The V and J ends lost 3 bases and 5 bases respectively, with 11 bases between them. The CDR3 here is CAWSQSGDQPQHF. The CDR3 DNA reads as TGTGCCTGGAGCCAAAGTGGCGATCAGCCCCAGCATTTT. Using reference TRBV30 and TRBJ1-5 for the parts outside the CDR3, the full variable domain is SQTIHQWPATLVQPVGSPLSLECTVEGTSNPNLYWYRQAAGRGLQLLFYSVGIGQISSEVPQNLSASRPQDRQFILSSKKLLLSDSGFYLCAWSQSGDQPQHFGDGTRLSIL.

In its sample, this clone was seen once. The V gene is TRBV28, the J gene TRBJ1-2, with TRBD1 matching over 11 bases. Trimming at V came to 5 bases and at J to 8 bases, leaving 10 bases not matched to a gene. CDR3 length: 15 residues. Germline assignment: CDR1 MDHEN and CDR2 SYDVKM. The CDR3 nucleotides read TGTGCCAGCAGTCCCGGCGGGACAGGGGGTTTAGGCTACACCTTC. Residues: CASSPGGTGGLGYTF.

This chain joins TRBV6-5 and TRBJ1-3, with D possibly matching TRBD1 (5 bases). The CDR3 extends over 14 amino acids. The germline V gene has CDR1 MNHEY and CDR2 SVGAGI. V was shortened by 0 bases and J by 7 bases, with 10 bases between the two germline ends. CDR3 DNA: TGTGCCAGCAGTTACTCGACAGAGTTCAACACCATATATTTT. Its translation: CASSYSTEFNTIYF.